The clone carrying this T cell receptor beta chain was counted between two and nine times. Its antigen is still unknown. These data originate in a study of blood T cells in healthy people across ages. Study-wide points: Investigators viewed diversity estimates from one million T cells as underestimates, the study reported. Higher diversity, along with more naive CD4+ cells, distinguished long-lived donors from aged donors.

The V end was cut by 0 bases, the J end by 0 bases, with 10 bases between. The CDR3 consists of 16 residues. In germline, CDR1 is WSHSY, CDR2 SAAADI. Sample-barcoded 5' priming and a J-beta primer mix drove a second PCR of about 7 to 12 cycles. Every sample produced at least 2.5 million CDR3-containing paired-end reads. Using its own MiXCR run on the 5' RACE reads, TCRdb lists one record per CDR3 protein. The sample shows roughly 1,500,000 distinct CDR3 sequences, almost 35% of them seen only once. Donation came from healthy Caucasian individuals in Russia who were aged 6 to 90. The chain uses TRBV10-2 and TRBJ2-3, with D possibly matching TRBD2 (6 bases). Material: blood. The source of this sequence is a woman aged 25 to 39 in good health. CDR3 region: CASSESGAGSTDTQYF. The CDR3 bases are TGCGCCAGCAGTGAGTCCGGAGCGGGCAGCACAGATACGCAGTATTTT.